The next 15 T cell receptor beta chains were all read from a single sample in a study of blood T cell repertoires in COVID-19 (TCRdb year 2020). The receptor library was made with the immunoSEQ multiplex PCR assay. The table was pulled from immuneACCESS by TCRdb, which kept in-frame rearrangements only. Such tables lose some clones; where checked, under half of the loss comes from unresolved V genes, and the rest has no known cause. For this sample there are about 180,000 clones; roughly 85% appear just once. The ten largest clonotypes hold 18% of the sample. The sample taken for sequencing was PBMCs or T cells enriched from blood (not recorded which). These receptor sequences come from a man in his fifties or sixties who had recovered from COVID-19.

CDR3: CASSLGELYSTDTQYF. The CDR3 DNA reads TGTGCCAGCAGCTTAGGCGAACTGTATAGCACAGATACGCAGTATTTT. The chain links TRBV7-9 to TRBJ2-3; D not certain. From germline, CDR1 is SEHNR and CDR2 FQNEAQ (reference sequence). The CDR3 runs 16 residues. Trimming removed 1 base at V and 0 bases at J, with 11 bases between.

The chain is built from TRBV28 and TRBJ1-5; no firm D call. Trimming took off 7 bases at V and 4 bases at J, with 14 bases between the two ends. This CDR3 is 14 amino acids long. Germline-derived CDR1 and CDR2 are MDHEN and SYDVKM. CDR3 region: CASKPWRENQPQHF. The CDR3 DNA follows: TGTGCCAGCAAACCGTGGCGGGAGAATCAGCCCCAGCATTTT.

V usage is TRBV5-1 and J usage is TRBJ2-5, with 9 bases that match TRBD2. Germline V gene lookup returns CDR1 SGHRS and CDR2 YFSETQ. The CDR3 contains 14 residues. V lost 7 bases to trimming and J lost 5 bases; unmatched junction nucleotides: 9. DNA for the CDR3: TGCGCCAGCCGAACATTGACTAGCGGCGAGACCCAGTACTTC. Translating gives CASRTLTSGETQYF. Combining the CDR3 with reference TRBV5-1 and TRBJ2-5 gives the whole variable domain KAGVTQTPRYLIKTRGQQVTLSCSPISGHRSVSWYQQTPGQGLQFLFEYFSETQRNKGNFPGRFSGRQFSNSRSEMNVSTLELGDSALYLCASRTLTSGETQYFGPGTRLLVL.

The rearrangement uses TRBV3-1 (or the pseudogene TRBV3-2) and TRBJ2-3, with D perhaps matching TRBD2 (5 bases). The germline V and J ends were trimmed by 0 bases and 5 bases, with 18 bases remaining between them. Per the germline V gene, CDR1 is LGHDT and CDR2 is YNNKEL (reference sequence). This CDR3 region has 17 residues. CDR3 sequence (DNA): TGTGCCAGCAGCCAAGAGAGAGCGGTCTCCCGGGGAGATACGCAGTATTTT. Protein sequence: CASSQERAVSRGDTQYF.

The rearrangement joins TRBV28 to TRBJ2-5; 10 nucleotides line up with TRBD2. Germline V lookup: CDR1 MDHEN, CDR2 SYDVKM. The CDR3 contains 13 residues. Trimming took 2 bases from V and 9 from J; bases not matched to a gene: 3. The CDR3 DNA follows: TGTGCCAGCAGTTTAAGTAGCGGGAGGTCCCAGTACTTC. This codes for CASSLSSGRSQYF.

The chain links TRBV19 to TRBJ1-5, with 7 bases that match TRBD1. This CDR3 is built from 18 residues. The V gene's germline CDR1 is LNHDA and CDR2 SQIVND (reference sequence). The junction had 12 bases not matched to a gene; V was cut back by 4 bases and J by 0 bases. CDR3 sequence: CASSTLDRVANSNQPQHF. The CDR3 region has the DNA TGTGCCAGTAGTACCCTAGACAGGGTGGCAAATAGCAATCAGCCCCAGCATTTT. Drawing the rest from reference TRBV19 and TRBJ1-5, the complete variable domain is DGGITQSPKYLFRKEGQNVTLSCEQNLNHDAMYWYRQDPGQGLRLIYYSQIVNDFQKGDIAEGYSVSREKKESFPLTVTSAQKNPTAFYLCASSTLDRVANSNQPQHFGDGTRLSIL.

The chain couples TRBV28 to TRBJ1-2; perhaps TRBD1 as D (5 bases). Germline lookup yields CDR1 MDHEN and CDR2 SYDVKM. Trimming took 4 bases from V and 4 from J, leaving 13 bases between them. This CDR3 has 14 amino acids. The CDR3 sequence is CASSYSDSIYGYTF. The CDR3 coding sequence is TGTGCCAGCAGTTATTCCGACAGTATCTATGGCTACACCTTC.

The rearrangement links TRBV6-5 to TRBJ2-7; the match to TRBD2 covers 11 bases. In germline, CDR1 is MNHEY, CDR2 SVGAGI. The CDR3 is 16 amino acids. The V gene end was trimmed by 0 bases and the J gene end by 5 bases; junction bases not matched to a gene: 6. The CDR3 loop reads CASSYSGKGLADEQYF. CDR3 DNA: TGTGCCAGCAGTTACTCGGGAAAGGGACTAGCGGACGAGCAGTACTTC.

The V gene is TRBV30, the J gene TRBJ1-1; 8 bases are shared with TRBD1. The CDR3 is 12 residues long. V was clipped by 5 bases and J by 11 bases; unmatched bases: 10. Germline V gene lookup returns CDR1 GTSNPN and CDR2 SVGIG (reference sequence). CDR3 amino acids: CAWLGDRGMAFF. The CDR3 nucleotides are TGTGCCTGGTTAGGAGACAGGGGAATGGCTTTCTTT.

Only a few counts were recorded for this clone. V is TRBV6-5 and J is TRBJ2-5; 7 bases agree with TRBD1. Trimming at V came to 7 bases and at J to 2 bases, leaving 7 bases not matched to a gene. Germline V CDR1 and CDR2: MNHEY, SVGAGI. CDR3 size: 14 residues. CDR3 sequence: CASTPRGRQETQYF. The CDR3 region has the DNA TGTGCCAGCACCCCCAGGGGGAGACAAGAGACCCAGTACTTC.

In its sample, this clone was seen once. This chain connects TRBV5-4 to TRBJ1-1; TRBD1 might be the D (5 bases). CDR3 size: 13 residues. The V end lost 2 bases, the J end lost 4 bases, and 9 bases lay between the germline ends. Per germline, CDR1 SGHNT and CDR2 YYREEE (reference sequence). The CDR3 DNA reads as TGTGCCAGCAGCTTACAGGCCGGCACTGAAGCTTTCTTT. It yields the protein CASSLQAGTEAFF.

The chain links TRBV29-1 to TRBJ2-7; TRBD1 is a possible D gene (5 bases). The V end was cut by 4 bases, the J end by 7 bases, with 17 bases between. CDR3 length equals 13 residues. Germline loops: CDR1 SQVTM, CDR2 ANQGSEA. The DNA of the CDR3 is TGCAGCGTTGCTACAGGTAACACATGGGAGCAGTACTTC. Its translation: CSVATGNTWEQYF.

This clone was observed a single time. The V gene is TRBV20-1, the J gene TRBJ1-4; TRBD1 is a possible D gene (5 bases). The CDR3 consists of 16 residues. The germline V gene encodes CDR1 DFQATT and CDR2 SNEGSKA (reference sequence). V lost 3 bases and J lost 2, with 16 bases in between. CDR3 region: CSASIGVGGTNEKLFF. The CDR3 DNA follows: TGCAGTGCTAGTATAGGCGTCGGGGGGACTAATGAAAAACTGTTTTTT.

The V gene is TRBV6-5, the J gene TRBJ2-7; 7 bases match TRBD1. The CDR3 loop spans 14 amino acids. V lost 5 bases, J lost 0 bases, and 4 bases stayed unmatched. From germline, CDR1 is MNHEY and CDR2 SVGAGI. Here the CDR3 reads CASSRDSYSYEQYF. CDR3 nucleotide sequence: TGTGCCAGCAGTCGGGACAGCTACTCCTACGAGCAGTACTTC.

This clone has just a few counts. The chain recombines TRBV27 with TRBJ2-5, with 11 bases that match TRBD1. This CDR3 is built from 18 residues. In germline, CDR1 is MNHEY, CDR2 SMNVEV (reference sequence). J lost 2 bases, V lost 2 bases, and 10 bases had no gene match. For the CDR3, the DNA is TGTGCCAGCAGTTTAGACGGGACAGGGGGTTTCGGGCAAGAGACCCAGTACTTC. The encoded protein is CASSLDGTGGFGQETQYF.